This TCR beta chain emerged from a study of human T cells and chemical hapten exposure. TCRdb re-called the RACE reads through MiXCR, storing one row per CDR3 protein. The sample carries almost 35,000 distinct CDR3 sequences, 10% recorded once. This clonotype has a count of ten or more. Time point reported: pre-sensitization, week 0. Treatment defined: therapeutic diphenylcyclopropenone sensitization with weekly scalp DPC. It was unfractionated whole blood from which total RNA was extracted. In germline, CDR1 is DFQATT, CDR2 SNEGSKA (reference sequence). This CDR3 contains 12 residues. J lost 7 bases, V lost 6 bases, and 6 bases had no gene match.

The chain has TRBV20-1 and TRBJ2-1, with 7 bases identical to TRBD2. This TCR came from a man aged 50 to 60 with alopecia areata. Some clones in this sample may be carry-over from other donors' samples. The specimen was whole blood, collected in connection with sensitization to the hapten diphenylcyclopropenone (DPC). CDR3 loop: CSANGLGNEQFF. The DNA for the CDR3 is TGCAGTGCCAACGGACTAGGGAATGAGCAGTTCTTC.